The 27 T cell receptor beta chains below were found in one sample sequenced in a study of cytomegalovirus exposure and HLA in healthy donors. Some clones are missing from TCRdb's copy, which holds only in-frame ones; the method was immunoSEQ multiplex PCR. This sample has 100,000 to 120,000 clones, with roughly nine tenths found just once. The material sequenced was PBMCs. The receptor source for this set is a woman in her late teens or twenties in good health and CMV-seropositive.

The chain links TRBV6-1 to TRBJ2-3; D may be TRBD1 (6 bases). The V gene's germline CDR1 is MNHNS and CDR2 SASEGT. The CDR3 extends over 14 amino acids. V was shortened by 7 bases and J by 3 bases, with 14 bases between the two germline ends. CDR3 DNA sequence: TGTGCCAGCACTATACAGGGTCGGACAGATACGCAGTATTTT. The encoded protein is CASTIQGRTDTQYF.

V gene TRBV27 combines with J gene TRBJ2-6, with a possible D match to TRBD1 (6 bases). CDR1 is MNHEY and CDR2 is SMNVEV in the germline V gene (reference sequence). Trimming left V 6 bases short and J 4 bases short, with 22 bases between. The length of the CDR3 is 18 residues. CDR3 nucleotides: TGTGCCAGCAGCCCAGGGGCTGGGCAGGTGAGCGGGGCCAACGTCCTGACTTTC. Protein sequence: CASSPGAGQVSGANVLTF.

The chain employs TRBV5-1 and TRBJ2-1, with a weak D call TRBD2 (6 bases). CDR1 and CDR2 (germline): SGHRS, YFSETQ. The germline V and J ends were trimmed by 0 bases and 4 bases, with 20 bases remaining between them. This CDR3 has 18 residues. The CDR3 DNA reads TGCGCCAGCAGCTTGGGGTTGTACGGGAGTGGTACATACAATGAGCAGTTCTTC. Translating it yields CASSLGLYGSGTYNEQFF.

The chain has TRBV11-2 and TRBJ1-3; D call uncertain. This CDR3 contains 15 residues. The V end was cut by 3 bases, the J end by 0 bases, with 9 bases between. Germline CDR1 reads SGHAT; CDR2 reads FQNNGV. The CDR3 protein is CASSLDSSSGNTIYF. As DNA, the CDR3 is TGTGCCAGCAGCTTGGACTCGAGCTCTGGAAACACCATATATTTT.

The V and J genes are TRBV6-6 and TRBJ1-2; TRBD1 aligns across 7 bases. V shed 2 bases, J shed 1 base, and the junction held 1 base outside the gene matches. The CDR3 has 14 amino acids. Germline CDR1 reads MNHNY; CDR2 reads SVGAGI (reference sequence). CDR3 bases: TGTGCCAGCAGTTACAGGGGGCTTAACTATGGCTACACCTTC. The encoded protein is CASSYRGLNYGYTF.

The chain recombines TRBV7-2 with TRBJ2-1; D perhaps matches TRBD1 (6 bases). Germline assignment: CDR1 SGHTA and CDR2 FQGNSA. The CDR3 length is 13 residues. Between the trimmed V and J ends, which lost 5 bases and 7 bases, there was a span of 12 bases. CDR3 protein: CASSPRGRNEQFF. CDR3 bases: TGTGCCAGCAGCCCCAGGGGAAGAAATGAGCAGTTCTTC. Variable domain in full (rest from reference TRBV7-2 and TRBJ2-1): GAGVSQSPSNKVTEKGKDVELRCDPISGHTALYWYRQSLGQGLEFLIYFQGNSAPDKSGLPSDRFSAERTGGSVSTLTIQRTQQEDSAVYLCASSPRGRNEQFFGPGTRLTVL.

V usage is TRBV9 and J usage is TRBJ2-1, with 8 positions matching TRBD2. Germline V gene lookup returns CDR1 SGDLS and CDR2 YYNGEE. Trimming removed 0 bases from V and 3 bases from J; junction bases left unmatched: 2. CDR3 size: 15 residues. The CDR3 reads CASSVGSGDYNEQFF. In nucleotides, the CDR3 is TGTGCCAGCAGCGTAGGTAGCGGGGACTACAATGAGCAGTTCTTC.

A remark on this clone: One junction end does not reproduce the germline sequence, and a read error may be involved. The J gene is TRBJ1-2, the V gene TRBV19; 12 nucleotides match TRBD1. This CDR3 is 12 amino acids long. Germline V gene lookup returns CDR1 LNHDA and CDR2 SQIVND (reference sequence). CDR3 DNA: TGTGCCAGTAGTATGGGACAGGGGGCGCGGGACTTC. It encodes CASSMGQGARDF.

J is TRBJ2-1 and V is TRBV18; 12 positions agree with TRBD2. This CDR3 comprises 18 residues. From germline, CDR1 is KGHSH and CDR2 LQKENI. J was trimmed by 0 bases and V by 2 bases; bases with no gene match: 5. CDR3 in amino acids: CASSPGLAGWSSYNEQFF. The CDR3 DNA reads TGTGCCAGCTCACCAGGACTAGCGGGGTGGAGCTCCTACAATGAGCAGTTCTTC.

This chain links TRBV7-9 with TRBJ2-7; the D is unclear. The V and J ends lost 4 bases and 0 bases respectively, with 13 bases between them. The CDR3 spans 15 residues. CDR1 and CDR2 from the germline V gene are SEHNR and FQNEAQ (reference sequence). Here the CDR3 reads CASSSVRIASYEQYF. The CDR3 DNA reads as TGTGCCAGCAGCTCGGTCCGTATAGCCTCCTACGAGCAGTACTTC.

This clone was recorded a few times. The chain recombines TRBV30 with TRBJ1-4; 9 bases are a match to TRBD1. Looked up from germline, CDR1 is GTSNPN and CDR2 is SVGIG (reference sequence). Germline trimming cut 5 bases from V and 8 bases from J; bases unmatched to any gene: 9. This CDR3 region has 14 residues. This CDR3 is CAWHEQGAGEKLFF. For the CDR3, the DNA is TGTGCCTGGCACGAACAGGGGGCAGGAGAAAAACTGTTTTTT.

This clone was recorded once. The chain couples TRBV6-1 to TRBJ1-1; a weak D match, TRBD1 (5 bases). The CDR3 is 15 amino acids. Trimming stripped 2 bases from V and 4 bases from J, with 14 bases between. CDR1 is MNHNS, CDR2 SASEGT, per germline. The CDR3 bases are TGTGCCAGCAGTGAAAGCGACAGCCCTGGCACTGAAGCTTTCTTT. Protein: CASSESDSPGTEAFF.

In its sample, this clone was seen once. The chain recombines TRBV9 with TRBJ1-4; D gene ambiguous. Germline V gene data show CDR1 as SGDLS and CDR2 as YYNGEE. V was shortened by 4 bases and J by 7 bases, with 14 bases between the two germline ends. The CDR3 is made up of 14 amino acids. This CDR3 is CASSPWAGTEKLFF. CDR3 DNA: TGTGCCAGCAGCCCATGGGCGGGTACTGAAAAACTGTTTTTT.

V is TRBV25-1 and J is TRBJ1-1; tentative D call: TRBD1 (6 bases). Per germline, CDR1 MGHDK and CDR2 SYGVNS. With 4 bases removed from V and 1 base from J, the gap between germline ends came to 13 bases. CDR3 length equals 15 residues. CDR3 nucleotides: TGTGCCAGCAGTGGACTTAGGACAGAGAACACTGAAGCTTTCTTT. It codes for CASSGLRTENTEAFF.

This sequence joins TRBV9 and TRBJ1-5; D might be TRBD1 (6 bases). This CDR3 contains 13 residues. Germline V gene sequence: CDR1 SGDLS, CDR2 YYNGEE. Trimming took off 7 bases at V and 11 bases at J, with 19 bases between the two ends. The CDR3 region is CASCLTGTQSQHF. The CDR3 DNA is TGTGCCAGCTGTTTGACAGGAACCCAGTCCCAGCATTTT.

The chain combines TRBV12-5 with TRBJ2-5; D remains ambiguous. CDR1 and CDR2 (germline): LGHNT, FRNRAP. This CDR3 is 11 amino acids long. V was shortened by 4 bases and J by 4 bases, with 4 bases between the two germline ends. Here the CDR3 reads CASGSRETQYF. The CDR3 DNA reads TGTGCTAGTGGTTCCCGAGAGACCCAGTACTTC.

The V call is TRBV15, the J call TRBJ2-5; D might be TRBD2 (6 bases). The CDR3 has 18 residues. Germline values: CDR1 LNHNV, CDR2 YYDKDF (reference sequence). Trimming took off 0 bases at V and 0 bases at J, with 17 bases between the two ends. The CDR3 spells CATSRDLALINHQETQYF. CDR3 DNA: TGTGCCACCAGCAGAGATCTAGCGCTGATAAACCACCAAGAGACCCAGTACTTC.

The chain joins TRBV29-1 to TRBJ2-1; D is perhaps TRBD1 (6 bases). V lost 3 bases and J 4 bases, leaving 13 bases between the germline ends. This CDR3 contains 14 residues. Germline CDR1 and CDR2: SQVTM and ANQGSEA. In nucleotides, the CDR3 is TGCAGCGTTGATATAACAGGGCTTTACAATGAGCAGTTCTTC. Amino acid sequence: CSVDITGLYNEQFF.

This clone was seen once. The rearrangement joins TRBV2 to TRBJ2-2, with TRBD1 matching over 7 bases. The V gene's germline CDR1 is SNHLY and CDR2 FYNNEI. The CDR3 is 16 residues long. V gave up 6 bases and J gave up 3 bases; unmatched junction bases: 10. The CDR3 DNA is TGTGCCAGCAGCCGCGGCTACGGGACAGACACCGGGGAGCTGTTTTTT. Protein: CASSRGYGTDTGELFF.

The chain's CDR3 is CASSGGQGARGYTF. CDR3 nucleotide sequence: TGTGCCAGCAGTGGGGGACAGGGGGCGCGTGGCTACACCTTC. The chain links TRBV6-5 to TRBJ1-2; 12 bases map to TRBD1. The germline V gene has CDR1 MNHEY and CDR2 SVGAGI. The trim removed 5 bases at V and 7 bases at J, leaving 5 bases unmatched. This CDR3 is built from 14 residues.

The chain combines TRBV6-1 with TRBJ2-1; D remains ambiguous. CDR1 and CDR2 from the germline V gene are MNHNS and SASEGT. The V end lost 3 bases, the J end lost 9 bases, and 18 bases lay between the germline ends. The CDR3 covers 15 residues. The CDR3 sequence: CASSEDRGVSGEQFF. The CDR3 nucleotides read TGTGCCAGCAGTGAGGATCGAGGAGTGTCTGGTGAGCAGTTCTTC.

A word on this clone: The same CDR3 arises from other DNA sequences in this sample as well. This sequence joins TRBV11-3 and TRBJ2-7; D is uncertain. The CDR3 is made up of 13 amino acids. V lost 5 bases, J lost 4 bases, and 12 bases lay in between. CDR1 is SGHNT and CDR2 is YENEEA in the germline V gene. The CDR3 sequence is CASSLRSGYEQYF. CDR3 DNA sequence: TGTGCCAGCAGCCTCCGGAGTGGGTACGAGCAGTACTTC.

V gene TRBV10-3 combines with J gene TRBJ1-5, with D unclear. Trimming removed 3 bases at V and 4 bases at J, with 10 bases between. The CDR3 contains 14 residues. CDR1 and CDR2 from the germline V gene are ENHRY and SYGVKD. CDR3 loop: CAISDVGGNQPQHF. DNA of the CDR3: TGTGCCATCAGTGACGTTGGCGGGAATCAGCCCCAGCATTTT.

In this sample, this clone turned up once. CDR3 bases: TGTGCCAGCAGCTTGGTCGGGAGTGCAACTAATGAAAAACTGTTTTTT. Its translation: CASSLVGSATNEKLFF. The V and J genes are TRBV5-6 and TRBJ1-4; D is ambiguous. Germline values: CDR1 SGHDT, CDR2 YYEEEE. There are 16 residues in the CDR3. The V and J ends lost 0 bases and 0 bases respectively, with 9 bases between them.

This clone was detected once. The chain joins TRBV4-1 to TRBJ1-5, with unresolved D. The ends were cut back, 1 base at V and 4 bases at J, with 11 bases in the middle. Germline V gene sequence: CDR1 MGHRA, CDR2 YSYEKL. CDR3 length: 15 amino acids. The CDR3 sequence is CASSQGGTINQPQHF. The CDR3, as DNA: TGCGCCAGCAGCCAAGGAGGCACGATAAATCAGCCCCAGCATTTT.

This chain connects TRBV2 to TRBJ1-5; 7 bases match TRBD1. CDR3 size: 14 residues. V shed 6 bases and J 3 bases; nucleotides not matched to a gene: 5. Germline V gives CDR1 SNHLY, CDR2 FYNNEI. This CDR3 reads CASRRTGTNQPQHF. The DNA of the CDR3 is TGTGCCAGCAGGAGGACAGGAACCAATCAGCCCCAGCATTTT. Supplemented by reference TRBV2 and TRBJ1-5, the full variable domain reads EPEVTQTPSHQVTQMGQEVILRCVPISNHLYFYWYRQILGQKVEFLVSFYNNEISEKSEIFDDQFSVERPDGSNFTLKIRSTKLEDSAMYFCASRRTGTNQPQHFGDGTRLSIL.

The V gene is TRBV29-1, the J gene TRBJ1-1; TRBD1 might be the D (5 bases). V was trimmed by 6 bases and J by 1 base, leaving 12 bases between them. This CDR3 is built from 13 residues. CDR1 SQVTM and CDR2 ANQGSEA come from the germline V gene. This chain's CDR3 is CSVRRTGNTEAFF. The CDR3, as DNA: TGCAGCGTCCGACGCACAGGGAACACTGAAGCTTTCTTT.